This T cell receptor (beta chain) was recovered during a study of human T cells and chemical hapten exposure. Indicated time point: pre-sensitization, week 0. Treatment in this sample: therapeutic diphenylcyclopropenone sensitization with weekly scalp DPC. Using its own MiXCR run on the RACE reads, TCRdb lists one record per CDR3 protein. The table has about 110,000 distinct CDR3 sequences, around 10% seen once. This clonotype was counted between two and nine times. This CDR3 is 15 amino acids long. V was cut by 7 bases and J by 1 base, with 17 bases left in between. Per germline, CDR1 MNHEY and CDR2 SVGAGI.

The source was whole blood, collected in connection with sensitization to the hapten diphenylcyclopropenone (DPC). The chain links TRBV6-5 to TRBJ2-7; tentative D call: TRBD1 (8 bases). This clonotype originated in a woman between 45 and 60 years old with alopecia areata. Some clones in this sample may be carry-over from other donors' samples. The CDR3 spells CASKSTGEGSYEQYF. Here the CDR3 DNA reads TGTGCCAGCAAGTCGACAGGGGAGGGATCCTACGAGCAGTACTTC.